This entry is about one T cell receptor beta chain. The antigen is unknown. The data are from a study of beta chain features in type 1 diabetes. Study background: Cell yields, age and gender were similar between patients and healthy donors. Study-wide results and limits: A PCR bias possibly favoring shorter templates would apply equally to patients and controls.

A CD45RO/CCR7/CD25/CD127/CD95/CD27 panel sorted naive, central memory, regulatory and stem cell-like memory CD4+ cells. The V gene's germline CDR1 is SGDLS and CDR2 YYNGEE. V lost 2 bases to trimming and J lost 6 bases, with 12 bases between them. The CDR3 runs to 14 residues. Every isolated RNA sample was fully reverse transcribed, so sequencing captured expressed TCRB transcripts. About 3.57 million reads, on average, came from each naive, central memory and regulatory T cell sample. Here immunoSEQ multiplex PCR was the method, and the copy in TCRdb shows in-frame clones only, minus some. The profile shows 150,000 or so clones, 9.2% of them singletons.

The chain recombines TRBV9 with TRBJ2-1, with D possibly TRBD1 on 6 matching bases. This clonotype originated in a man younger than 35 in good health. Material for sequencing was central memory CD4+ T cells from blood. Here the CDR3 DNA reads TGTGCCAGCAGCGTGAGTGACAGGTCCAATGAGCAGTTCTTC. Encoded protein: CASSVSDRSNEQFF.